This paragraph reports one TCR beta chain. The data belong to a study of blood T cell repertoires in COVID-19. Trimming removed 3 bases from V and 1 base from J; junction bases left unmatched: 10. This CDR3 contains 17 residues. The germline gives CDR1 SQVTM, CDR2 ANQGSEA. Measured with immunoSEQ multiplex PCR; TCRdb has only the in-frame clones, and not every one. This table holds roughly 400,000 clones, just over 90% found once. The J gene is TRBJ2-3, the V gene TRBV29-1; 10 nucleotides match TRBD2. Source material: PBMCs or T cells enriched from blood (not recorded which). This receptor was obtained from a woman between 40 and 55 years old who had been exposed to COVID-19. The CDR3, as DNA: TGCAGCGTTGATCCTAGCGGGAGTGATATGGGCACAGATACGCAGTATTTT. This encodes CSVDPSGSDMGTDTQYF.